The 27 T cell receptor beta chains listed next were all sequenced from one sample in a study of post-analysis software for immune sequencing data. Study-wide findings and caveats: Among several TRBV segments more frequent in patients than controls were TRBV5-6, TRBV5-1 and TRBV20-1.

These receptors have no identified antigens. Unique molecular identifiers were carried by the TCR beta cDNA libraries. TCRdb ran MiXCR on the PCR reads and lists one entry per CDR3 protein. The table records approximately 690,000 distinct CDR3 sequences, 55% to 60% of them present only once. The sample comprised blood. The receptors derive from a girl aged 2-10 years with multiple sclerosis.

The rearrangement uses TRBV4-1 and TRBJ2-1, with 9 nucleotides matching TRBD2. The assigned J gene may be wrong: the sequence end matches TRBJ2-7 better. This CDR3 contains 14 residues. The germline V gene has CDR1 MGHRA and CDR2 YSYEKL. DNA of the CDR3: TGCGCCAGCAGCCCGCGGGAGGGGGAAGTGGAGCAGTACTTC. It encodes CASSPREGEVEQYF.

The J gene is TRBJ2-3, the V gene TRBV5-1, with 9 nucleotides matching TRBD1. Germline V gene lookup returns CDR1 SGHRS and CDR2 YFSETQ. The trim removed 1 base at V and 7 bases at J, leaving 10 bases unmatched. The CDR3 is 16 residues long. This chain's CDR3 is CASSLRGTGITHTQYF. The CDR3, as DNA: TGCGCCAGCAGCTTGCGTGGGACAGGGATAACCCATACGCAGTATTTT.

The chain is built from TRBV25-1 and TRBJ2-7, with D unresolved. Germline V lookup: CDR1 MGHDK, CDR2 SYGVNS. Trimming pared 3 bases from V and 5 bases from J, leaving 8 bases between. This CDR3 is 12 amino acids long. The CDR3 DNA is TGTGCCAGCAGTGAGTACTACAACGAGCAGTACTTC. Translation gives CASSEYYNEQYF.

V gene TRBV20-1 combines with J gene TRBJ2-1; D uncertain. CDR3 length: 12 amino acids. The germline V and J ends were trimmed by 0 bases and 8 bases, with 8 bases remaining between them. Germline values: CDR1 DFQATT, CDR2 SNEGSKA (reference sequence). The CDR3 DNA reads TGCAGTGCTAGAGATGAAGAGGATGAGCAGTTCTTC. Amino acids: CSARDEEDEQFF.

CDR3 protein: CASSPAGTSGLYEQYF. The CDR3 DNA reads as TGTGCCAGCAGTCCCGCTGGGACTAGCGGACTCTACGAGCAGTACTTC. The J gene is TRBJ2-7, the V gene TRBV28, with 11 bases identical to TRBD2. There are 16 residues in the CDR3. Losses at the gene ends were 5 bases for V and 3 bases for J; bases not matched to a gene: 9. In germline, CDR1 is MDHEN, CDR2 SYDVKM.

For this clonotype: The junction does not match germline at one end; this may be a read error. This chain uses TRBV5-5 with TRBJ2-5; TRBD1 aligns across 7 bases. The CDR3 is made up of 14 amino acids. Germline assignment: CDR1 SGHKS and CDR2 YYEKEE (reference sequence). The CDR3 region is CASSPRALDRAKFF. The CDR3 DNA sequence: TGTGCCAGCAGCCCCAGGGCCCTCGACAGGGCGAAGTTCTTC.

This clonotype was seen a few times. CDR3 coding DNA: TGTGCCACCAGCCCCCGGACAGGTCAAGAGACCCAGTACTTC. This codes for CATSPRTGQETQYF. The rearrangement joins TRBV15 to TRBJ2-5, with 7 positions matching TRBD1. Per the germline V gene, CDR1 is LNHNV and CDR2 is YYDKDF (reference sequence). The CDR3 length is 14 residues. With V trimmed by 5 bases and J by 2 bases, 5 bases remained unmatched.

V usage is TRBV29-1 and J usage is TRBJ2-6; TRBD1 or TRBD2 may be the D gene (5 bases each). The CDR3 runs to 16 residues. Trimming shortened V by 6 bases and J by 2 bases, and 17 bases separated the two germline ends. Germline values: CDR1 SQVTM, CDR2 ANQGSEA. This chain's CDR3 is CSVADRGLPGANVLTF. The CDR3 nucleotides are TGCAGCGTGGCTGATCGGGGCCTTCCTGGGGCCAACGTCCTGACTTTC.

The chain employs TRBV12-3 or TRBV12-4 and TRBJ2-1; the D call may be TRBD1 or TRBD2 (5 bases each). Between the trimmed V and J ends, which lost 1 base and 7 bases, there was a span of 17 bases. The CDR3 runs 16 residues. CDR3 bases: TGTGCCAGCAGTTTAGATTGGGACCCCTCGGGGAATGAGCAGTTCTTC. This encodes CASSLDWDPSGNEQFF.

This clonotype was counted once. The chain's CDR3 is CASSPSAGEIHNEQFF. In DNA form, the CDR3 reads TGTGCCAGCAGTCCCTCAGCGGGAGAGATTCACAATGAGCAGTTCTTC. The rearrangement joins TRBV27 to TRBJ2-1; TRBD2 matches at 8 bases. V lost 5 bases and J lost 5; bases outside the gene matches: 11. CDR3 length: 16 residues. CDR1 is MNHEY, CDR2 SMNVEV, per germline (reference sequence).

The chain has TRBV6-5 and TRBJ1-3, with D unclear. This CDR3 contains 14 residues. Germline-derived CDR1 and CDR2 are MNHEY and SVGAGI. V was pared by 2 bases and J by 1 base, with 6 bases between. The CDR3, as DNA: TGTGCCAGCAGTTACGGAGCATCTGGAAACACCATATATTTT. Translation: CASSYGASGNTIYF.

The chain has TRBV24-1 and TRBJ2-5; D gene ambiguous. V was trimmed by 3 bases and J by 5 bases, leaving 12 bases between them. The CDR3 consists of 14 residues. Germline V CDR1 and CDR2: KGHDR, SFDVKD. The CDR3 DNA sequence: TGTGCCACCAGTGATCCGGCGCCCAGGGAGACCCAGTACTTC. Its translation: CATSDPAPRETQYF.

This clonotype has only a few counts. The chain joins TRBV29-1 to TRBJ2-5; 7 positions agree with TRBD1. Looked up from germline, CDR1 is SQVTM and CDR2 is ANQGSEA. The J segment lost 2 bases and the V segment lost 7 bases, leaving 10 bases of the junction unmatched. This CDR3 has 14 residues. The CDR3 DNA is TGCAGCGACGCAGGGGGTCTGGAGCAAGAGACCCAGTACTTC. Translation: CSDAGGLEQETQYF.

This chain joins TRBV5-1 and TRBJ2-5; a weak D match, TRBD2 (7 bases). Gene TRBJ2-7 matches the end of the DNA better, so the J call may be wrong. In germline, CDR1 is SGHRS, CDR2 YFSETQ. This CDR3 has 14 amino acids. Here the CDR3 DNA reads TGCGCCAGCAGCCTCGAACGGAGGGGGGGCGAGCAGTACTTC. Amino acid sequence: CASSLERRGGEQYF.

The chain links TRBV5-1 to TRBJ2-4; D tentatively fits TRBD1 or TRBD2 (5 bases each). The J call may be incorrect, as the DNA end agrees better with TRBJ2-7. This CDR3 contains 14 residues. Germline V gene lookup returns CDR1 SGHRS and CDR2 YFSETQ. The CDR3 DNA follows: TGCGCCAGCAGCCCTACGGTGAGGGGCTCCGAGCAGTACTTC. Amino acids: CASSPTVRGSEQYF.

This clonotype has only a few counts. The rearrangement uses TRBV7-3 and TRBJ2-3; D is ambiguous. Trimming cost V 5 bases and J 6 bases, with 12 bases left between them. CDR1 is SGHTA and CDR2 is FQGTGA in the germline V gene. CDR3 length equals 13 residues. The CDR3 reads CASSPGWSDTQYF. CDR3 in DNA: TGTGCCAGCAGCCCAGGCTGGTCCGATACGCAGTATTTT.

In this sample, this clonotype turned up a few times. The chain employs TRBV29-1 and TRBJ2-1; no reliable D call. Trimming pared 4 bases from V and 6 bases from J, leaving 10 bases between. Germline V gives CDR1 SQVTM, CDR2 ANQGSEA. CDR3 length: 12 amino acids. CDR3 amino acids: CSVGAGSNEQFF. DNA for the CDR3: TGCAGCGTTGGGGCAGGTTCCAATGAGCAGTTCTTC.

This clonotype was seen more than once but under ten times. The rearrangement uses TRBV15 and TRBJ2-7, with TRBD2 matching over 12 bases. CDR1 and CDR2 from the germline V gene are LNHNV and YYDKDF (reference sequence). After removal of 4 bases from V and 5 bases from J, the junction contained 9 bases not matched to a gene. This CDR3 has 16 amino acids. The CDR3 loop is CATSIGLAGLSNEQYF. The CDR3 nucleotides read TGTGCCACCAGCATAGGACTAGCGGGATTAAGCAACGAGCAGTACTTC.

The genes are TRBV30 and TRBJ2-1, with a possible D match to TRBD1 (5 bases). Trimming removed 5 bases from V and 8 bases from J, with 10 bases in between. Germline CDR1 GTSNPN, CDR2 SVGIG (reference sequence). The CDR3 has 11 amino acids. The CDR3 DNA reads as TGTGCCTGGGTTCAGGGCTATGAGCAGTTCTTC. It yields the protein CAWVQGYEQFF. Variable domain in full (rest from reference TRBV30 and TRBJ2-1): SQTIHQWPATLVQPVGSPLSLECTVEGTSNPNLYWYRQAAGRGLQLLFYSVGIGQISSEVPQNLSASRPQDRQFILSSKKLLLSDSGFYLCAWVQGYEQFFGPGTRLTVL.

The chain carries TRBV12-3 or TRBV12-4 and TRBJ2-7; a weak D match, TRBD2 (6 bases). V lost 0 bases to trimming and J lost 8 bases, with 8 bases between them. The CDR3 is 12 residues long. The CDR3 coding sequence is TGTGCCAGCAGTTTAGCGGCGGGACAGCAGTACTTC. This codes for CASSLAAGQQYF.

The gene calls are TRBV15 and TRBJ2-3, with D unclear. This CDR3 has 14 residues. Germline V lookup: CDR1 LNHNV, CDR2 YYDKDF (reference sequence). V was clipped by 3 bases and J by 2 bases, with 9 bases between them. The CDR3 DNA is TGTGCCACCAGCAGGGCTCCAGTCACAGATACGCAGTATTTT. It codes for CATSRAPVTDTQYF.

The chain links TRBV20-1 to TRBJ1-2; D gene ambiguous. The CDR3 spans 14 residues. Trimming left V 4 bases short and J 4 bases short, with 16 bases between. The germline gives CDR1 DFQATT, CDR2 SNEGSKA (reference sequence). CDR3 residues: CSAKFPGGSYGYTF. CDR3 coding DNA: TGCAGTGCTAAATTCCCAGGAGGGAGCTATGGCTACACCTTC.

V and J are TRBV5-5 and TRBJ2-1, with no clear D. Trimming cost V 5 bases and J 5 bases, with 14 bases left between them. The CDR3 runs to 14 residues. Looked up from germline, CDR1 is SGHKS and CDR2 is YYEKEE (reference sequence). The CDR3 is CASRRWSNNNEQFF. The CDR3 region has the DNA TGTGCCAGCAGGCGATGGTCGAACAACAATGAGCAGTTCTTC.

The chain is built from TRBV6-5 and TRBJ1-2; 12 bases align to TRBD1. Germline CDR1 is MNHEY and CDR2 is SVGAGI. V dropped 6 bases and J dropped 4; count of bases not matched to a gene: 9. CDR3 length equals 16 residues. The CDR3: CASSRDRGPEGYGYTF. The CDR3, as DNA: TGTGCCAGCAGCCGGGACAGGGGGCCTGAGGGCTATGGCTACACCTTC.

To note about this clonotype: One end of the junction is discordant with germline, which a read error may explain. This sequence joins TRBV7-9 and TRBJ2-1, with D hard to call. Germline-derived CDR1 and CDR2 are SEHNR and FQNEAQ (reference sequence). The CDR3 covers 14 residues. CDR3 in DNA: TGTGCCGGCAGCTTCGGGTCTAGTTTGGATGAGCAGTTCTTC. Its protein product is CAGSFGSSLDEQFF.

This clonotype was detected a few times. The chain joins TRBV15 to TRBJ2-7; 10 nucleotides align to TRBD1. V dropped 4 bases and J dropped 6; count of bases not matched to a gene: 12. CDR3 length: 16 amino acids. The germline gives CDR1 LNHNV, CDR2 YYDKDF (reference sequence). CDR3 protein: CATSTGDRGELREQYF. For the CDR3, the DNA is TGTGCCACCAGCACCGGGGACAGGGGAGAACTACGCGAGCAGTACTTC.

The V gene is TRBV7-2, the J gene TRBJ2-3, with 8 bases aligning to TRBD2. In germline, CDR1 is SGHTA, CDR2 FQGNSA. The trim removed 2 bases at V and 2 bases at J, leaving 12 bases unmatched. CDR3 length: 18 residues. CDR3: CASSLPLQLAEYTDTQYF. DNA of the CDR3: TGTGCCAGCAGCTTACCCCTCCAACTAGCGGAATACACAGATACGCAGTATTTT.